The rows below give T cell receptor beta chains drawn from one sample of a study of T cell responses to AZD1222 COVID-19 vaccine. Produced via immunoSEQ multiplex PCR; TCRdb's table is partial and in-frame only. The table includes around 94,000 clones, 84% detected once. Sequencing used peripheral blood, obtained on day 0 of AZD1222 vaccination. These TCRs come from an adult in good health. The CDR3 runs from the conserved cysteine through the conserved F or W. A D gene is named only where the DNA matches it firmly. Size is omitted from some rows. Given values are once, few, many or a class for expanded clones.

j_gene	d_gene	v_gene	len	abundance	CDR3aa	CDR3nt
TRBJ1-1	NA	TRBV10-2	17	NA	CASSESIIQEQNTEAFF	TGCGCCAGCAGTGAGTCCATCATACAGGAACAGAACACTGAAGCTTTCTTT
TRBJ2-5	NA	TRBV11-3	11	NA	CASSLSETQYF	TGTGCCAGCAGCTTATCCGAGACCCAGTACTTC
TRBJ1-6	TRBD1	TRBV19	15	once	CASSRDRAYNSPLHF	TGTGCCAGTAGCCGGGACAGGGCCTATAATTCACCCCTCCACTTT
TRBJ2-1	NA	TRBV9	13	NA	CASSVAPLNEQFF	TGTGCCAGCAGCGTAGCCCCCTTAAATGAGCAGTTCTTC
TRBJ1-6	NA	TRBV7-9	15	NA	CASSLGDGNNSPLHF	TGTGCCAGCAGCTTAGGGGACGGAAATAATTCACCCCTCCACTTT
TRBJ1-2	NA	TRBV27	12	NA	CASRTDRYGYTF	TGTGCCAGCAGGACGGACCGCTATGGCTACACCTTC
TRBJ1-5	NA	TRBV5-1	13	NA	CASSSNPNQPQHF	TGCGCCAGCAGCAGTAACCCCAATCAGCCCCAGCATTTT
TRBJ1-1	NA	TRBV11-3	13	NA	CASSLGGNTEAFF	TGTGCCAGCAGCTTAGGCGGAAACACTGAAGCTTTCTTT
TRBJ1-2	NA	TRBV29-1	13	once	CSVEDQISYGYTF	TGCAGCGTTGAGGACCAGATCTCTTATGGCTACACCTTC
TRBJ2-1	TRBD1	TRBV6-1	15	NA	CASSEQVRQGIEQFF	TGTGCCAGCAGTGAACAGGTGCGACAGGGGATTGAGCAGTTCTTC
TRBJ2-2	NA	TRBV7-9	16	NA	CASSVQGPSMPGELFF	TGTGCCAGCAGCGTACAGGGACCATCTATGCCCGGGGAGCTGTTTTTT
TRBJ1-1	TRBD1	TRBV6-5	13	NA	CASRAGTAGRAFF	TGTGCCAGCAGGGCGGGGACAGCCGGGCGGGCTTTCTTT
TRBJ1-2	NA	TRBV9	15	NA	CASSLQTGSSDGYTF	TGTGCCAGCAGCCTGCAGACGGGCTCTAGTGATGGCTACACCTTC
TRBJ2-4	NA	TRBV27	15	few	CASSLRGGAGNIQYF	TGTGCCAGCAGTTTAAGGGGGGGGGCTGGAAACATTCAGTACTTC
TRBJ2-5	TRBD2	TRBV4-1	13	once	CASAVGRGETQYF	TGCGCCAGCGCCGTTGGGAGGGGTGAGACCCAGTACTTC
TRBJ2-1	TRBD2	TRBV11-3	14	NA	CASIAGSSYNEQFF	TGTGCCAGCATAGCGGGGAGCTCCTACAATGAGCAGTTCTTC
TRBJ2-7	NA	TRBV9	14	NA	CASAPSAGTYEQYF	TGTGCCAGCGCCCCAAGCGCGGGGACCTACGAGCAGTACTTC
TRBJ2-1	TRBD1	TRBV18	15	NA	CASSPTGQTYNEQFF	TGTGCCAGCTCACCAACGGGACAGACCTACAATGAGCAGTTCTTC
TRBJ1-6	TRBD1	TRBV6-5	13	NA	CASEDRVMTPLHF	TGTGCCAGCGAAGACAGGGTTATGACACCCCTCCACTTT
TRBJ2-5	NA	TRBV19	14	NA	CASSSEGGRQTQYF	TGTGCCAGTAGCTCCGAAGGAGGGAGGCAGACCCAGTACTTC
TRBJ2-1	TRBD1	TRBV6-2/TRBV6-3	16	once	CASSYSPGQAYNEQFF	TGTGCCAGCAGTTACTCACCGGGACAGGCCTACAATGAGCAGTTCTTC
TRBJ2-6	NA	TRBV28	14	NA	CASTTYSGANVLTF	TGTGCCAGCACTACCTACTCTGGGGCCAACGTCCTGACTTTC
TRBJ1-6	NA	TRBV28	14	NA	CASSHQVTNSPLHF	TGTGCCAGCAGTCATCAGGTGACTAATTCACCCCTCCACTTT
TRBJ2-2	NA	TRBV5-1	16	NA	CASSDSVGWRAGELFF	TGCGCCAGCAGCGACAGCGTGGGGTGGAGGGCCGGGGAGCTGTTTTTT
TRBJ2-7	TRBD2	TRBV28	16	NA	CASRAPGLAAEVFWYF	TGTGCCAGCAGGGCACCGGGACTAGCGGCAGAAGTCTTCTGGTACTTC
TRBJ2-1	NA	TRBV12-3/TRBV12-4	11	NA	CASSLGYEQFF	TGTGCCAGCAGTTTAGGTTATGAGCAGTTCTTC
TRBJ2-4	NA	TRBV6-4	18	once	CASSDPLGTRMVWNIQYF	TGTGCCAGCAGTGACCCACTGGGGACAAGGATGGTTTGGAACATTCAGTACTTC
TRBJ1-1	NA	TRBV2	15	few	CASTFSVLTNTEAFF	TGTGCCAGCACCTTCAGCGTTCTGACGAACACTGAAGCTTTCTTT